This T cell receptor beta chain was documented in a study of regulatory T cells in long-lasting Graves disease (dated by TCRdb to the early 2020s). In terms of the full investigation: In the newly diagnosed Graves' disease group, patients had been taking antithyroid drugs for less than 3 months. A total of some 35 samples underwent TCR sequencing, from about 13 patients with persistent Graves' disease and 20 or so patients with newly diagnosed Graves' disease. Patients with persistent Graves' disease were compared with patients with newly diagnosed Graves' disease using TCR sequencing and RNA sequencing of peripheral blood. The study was conducted in China and was registered as a clinical trial.

CDR1 MDHEN and CDR2 SYDVKM are derived from the germline V gene. Measured from the cysteine to the phenylalanine, the CDR3 is 15 residues long. Only the CDR3 region is kept as DNA, spanning 45 bases read in frame from base 1. The V and J ends are trimmed by 5 bases and 0 bases, leaving 14 bases between them. This clonotype was observed many times. There is no known antigen for this receptor. Per-base quality was not reported, and no clone a single base away is much larger than it. What the authors observed across the whole study: Because the primary lesion, thyroid tissue, could not be accessed, the study looked at peripheral blood alone. The authors noted that the small sample size was a limitation that may lower accuracy. Compared with newly diagnosed patients, persistent Graves' disease patients had lower TCR Shannon entropy and fewer highly expanded clones, which suggests clonal expansion. Persistent disease showed preferential use of TRBV28, TRBJ1-2 and TRBJ2-5, whereas newly diagnosed disease favored TRBV20-1 and TRBJ2-1. Persistent patients shared more public clonotypes among themselves (around 2,500) than newly diagnosed patients did (about 970). Sequencing and analysis were limited to the TCR beta chain.

What this sample's time point label stands for: newly diagnosed GD, antithyroid drugs for less than 3 months. For both TCR sequencing and RNA sequencing, RNA was extracted from PBMCs in TRIzol. Graves' disease was diagnosed according to American Thyroid Association guidelines. Patients were recruited from an endocrinology department in Xi'an, China. From each patient, about 9.7 milliliters of peripheral blood was collected into an EDTA anticoagulant tube. Ficoll Paque Plus density gradient separation was used to isolate PBMCs, and no additional T cell sorting was done. An Agilent 2100 Bioanalyzer and agarose gel were used to assess RNA quality, and a NanoDrop 2000 was used to measure RNA concentration. Library preparation was by multiplex PCR. Instrument on record: Illumina HiSeq 4000. CDR3 regions were amplified by Arm-PCR with iRepertoire HTBI primers to construct TCR beta libraries. Gel purification was performed on PCR products prior to sequencing. As for the original processing: A total of 62 TRBV and under 15 TRBJ segments were identified across samples and were used for gene usage analysis of CDR3 amino acid clonotypes. Filtered high-quality paired reads were merged into contigs using COPE and FqMerger. BLAST was used to align contigs to IMGT TRBV, TRBD and TRBJ reference genes, and CDR3 was defined according to IMGT. Clonotypes above 0.1% frequency were classified as highly expanded clones. Shannon entropy served as the measure of repertoire diversity, while the Gini coefficient captured V-J evenness. A clonotype found in more than one individual was treated as public. TCRdb trimmed public reads at Q25 via fastp, called clones via MiXCR and kept in-frame beta chains. Each CDR3 protein gets just one entry, which takes the most common genes and DNA from the rows behind it. The V and J calls were determined by TCRdb, not by the authors. This sample lists 600,000 to 650,000 distinct CDR3 sequences; less than 20% were detected once. The ten largest clones add up to 18% of the sample.

This sample was shared with a second study, whose subject was T cells in Graves' hyperthyroidism and ophthalmopathy. According to the second study: Stable Graves' hyperthyroidism was defined as no progression to ophthalmopathy during 18 months of follow-up. The hyperthyroidism patients were between 18 and 65 years old and newly diagnosed, with a disease duration of less than 2 months. Patients with uncontrolled infections, other autoimmune diseases, pregnancy or lactation were excluded. Diagnoses were based on clinical symptoms, serum thyroxine and TRAb, thyroid ultrasound and orbital computed tomography. A first-round RT-PCR of the TCR CDR3 used the HTBI primer set with the Qiagen OneStep RT-PCR kit. Most expanded thyroid clonotypes (frequency above 0.001) were also detected in blood, a finding suggesting that blood repertoires may reflect thyroid immune responses. In cross-validation, a model built on a 13 V-J signature told ophthalmopathy apart from stable hyperthyroidism with under 90% sensitivity and around 84% specificity, and in testing the same model reached 80%/75%. During validation, the model predicted progression to ophthalmopathy a median of about 6.3 months ahead of onset, with around 71% sensitivity and less than 85% specificity. TCR V-J signatures able to tell the groups apart were searched for in a discovery cohort of approximately 95 patients, of whom 40 to 45 had Graves' ophthalmopathy and roughly 57 had stable Graves' hyperthyroidism. Prospective prediction of ophthalmopathy was tested in an independent validation cohort consisting of some 18 hyperthyroidism patients and 15 to 17 patients who later progressed to ophthalmopathy. The 95 to 100 discovery patients were divided at random into training and test sets in a 7:3 ratio. The study also compared thyroid tissue and blood T-cell repertoires from roughly six Graves' hyperthyroidism patients. After sampling, hyperthyroidism patients received methimazole starting at 30 mg daily, and ophthalmopathy patients received high-dose intravenous methylprednisolone. A second multiplex PCR round built the libraries, followed by size selection and purification. Libraries were sequenced paired-end with 100 bp reads on an Illumina HiSeq2000. Raw data were processed with SOAPnuke, discarding reads with adapters, uncalled bases, mean Phred below 15, or no exact constant-primer or identifier match. High-quality paired reads were merged using COPE v1.2.5, and each unique nucleotide sequence was defined as a clonotype. MiTCR v1.1 was used to align the clonotypes against IMGT TRBV, TRBD and TRBJ reference segments. Only V-J combinations with frequency above 0.0001, covering about 99% of repertoires, were analysed. The TCS score was defined as the ratio of F50 (clonal expansion) to E x V (chaos), calculated using BLOSUM62-based TCRdist between CDR3 peptides within each V-J. Welch's t-statistics and random forest reduced 500 to 550 V-J features to 13, which were used in a naive Bayes classifier (R e1071). Sample size was not statistically predetermined, and blinding of investigators to group allocation was not performed. According to the paper, TCR Vbeta CDR3 sequencing was carried out on 135 peripheral blood samples, which came from under 50 ophthalmopathy, approximately 72 hyperthyroidism and roughly 17 progressor patients.

The sequence derives from a woman in her twenties or thirties with Graves disease. Donor details come from another sample of the same person, matched by shared clones. The sequencing here drew on peripheral blood mononuclear cells (PBMCs), taken at new diagnosis, from a patient treated with antithyroid drugs. The rearrangement joined TRBV28 to TRBJ2-7, with the D assignment possibly TRBD1 or TRBD2, given 5 matching bases for each. The DNA sequence is as follows: TGTGCCAGCAGTCGACTGATGGGGACCTCCTACGAGCAGTACTTC. Translated, this gives CASSRLMGTSYEQYF.